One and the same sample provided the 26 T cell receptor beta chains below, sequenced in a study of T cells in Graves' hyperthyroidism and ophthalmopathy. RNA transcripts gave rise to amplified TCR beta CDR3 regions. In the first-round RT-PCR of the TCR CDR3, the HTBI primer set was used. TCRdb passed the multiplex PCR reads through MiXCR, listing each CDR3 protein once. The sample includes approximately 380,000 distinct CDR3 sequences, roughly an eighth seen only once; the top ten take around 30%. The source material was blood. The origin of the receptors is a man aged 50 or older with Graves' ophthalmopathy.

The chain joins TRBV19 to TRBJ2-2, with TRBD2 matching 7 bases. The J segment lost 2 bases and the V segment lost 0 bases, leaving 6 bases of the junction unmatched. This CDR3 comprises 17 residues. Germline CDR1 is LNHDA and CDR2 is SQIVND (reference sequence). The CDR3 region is CASSIDVGLGNTGELFF. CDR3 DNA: TGTGCCAGTAGTATAGATGTAGGACTAGGCAACACCGGGGAGCTGTTTTTT. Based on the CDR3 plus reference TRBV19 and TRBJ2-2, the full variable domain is DGGITQSPKYLFRKEGQNVTLSCEQNLNHDAMYWYRQDPGQGLRLIYYSQIVNDFQKGDIAEGYSVSREKKESFPLTVTSAQKNPTAFYLCASSIDVGLGNTGELFFGEGSRLTVL.

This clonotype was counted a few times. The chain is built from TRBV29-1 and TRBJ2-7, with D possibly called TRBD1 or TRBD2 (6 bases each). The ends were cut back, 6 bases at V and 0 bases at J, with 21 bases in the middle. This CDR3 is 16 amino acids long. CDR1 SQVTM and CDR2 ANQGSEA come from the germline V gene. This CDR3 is CSVSGGEGTSSYEQYF. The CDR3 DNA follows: TGCAGCGTCTCCGGGGGCGAGGGGACAAGCTCCTACGAGCAGTACTTC.

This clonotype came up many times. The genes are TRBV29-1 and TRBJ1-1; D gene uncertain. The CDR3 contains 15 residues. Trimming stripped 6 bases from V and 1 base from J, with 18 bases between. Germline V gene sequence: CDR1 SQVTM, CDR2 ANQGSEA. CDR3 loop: CSVHNLGESNTEAFF. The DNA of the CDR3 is TGCAGCGTCCACAATCTGGGAGAGTCGAACACTGAAGCTTTCTTT.

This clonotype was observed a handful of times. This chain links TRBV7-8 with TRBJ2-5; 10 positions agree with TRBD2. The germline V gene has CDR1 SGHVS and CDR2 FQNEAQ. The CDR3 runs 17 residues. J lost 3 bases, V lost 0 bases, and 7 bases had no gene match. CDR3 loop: CASSLAILAGVEETQYF. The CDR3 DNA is TGTGCCAGCAGCTTAGCGATCCTAGCGGGAGTCGAAGAGACCCAGTACTTC.

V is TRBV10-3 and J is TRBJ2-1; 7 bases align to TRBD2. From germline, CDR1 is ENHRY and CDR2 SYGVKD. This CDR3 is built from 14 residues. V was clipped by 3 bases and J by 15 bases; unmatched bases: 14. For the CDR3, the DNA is TGTGCCATCAGTGAAGGGCCTAGCGGTAGAGGTGGGTTCTTC. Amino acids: CAISEGPSGRGGFF.

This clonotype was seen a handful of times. CDR3 sequence: CASSQISGGSSYEQYF. The CDR3 DNA reads TGCGCCAGCAGCCAAATTAGCGGGGGGAGCTCCTACGAGCAGTACTTC. The chain employs TRBV4-1 and TRBJ2-7; 10 bases are shared with TRBD2. After removal of 2 bases from V and 0 bases from J, the junction contained 4 bases not matched to a gene. Germline CDR1 is MGHRA and CDR2 is YSYEKL. The CDR3 consists of 16 residues.

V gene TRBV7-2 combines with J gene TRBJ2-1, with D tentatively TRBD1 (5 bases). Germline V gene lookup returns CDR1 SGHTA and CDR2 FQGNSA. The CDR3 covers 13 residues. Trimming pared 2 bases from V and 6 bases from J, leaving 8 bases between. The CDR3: CASSLRRANEQFF. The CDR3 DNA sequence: TGTGCCAGCAGCTTACGCAGGGCCAATGAGCAGTTCTTC.

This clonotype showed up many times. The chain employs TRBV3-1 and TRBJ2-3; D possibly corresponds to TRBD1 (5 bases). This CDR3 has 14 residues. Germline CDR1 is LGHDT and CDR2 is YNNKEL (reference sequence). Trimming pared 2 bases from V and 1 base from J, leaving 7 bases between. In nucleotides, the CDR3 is TGTGCCAGCAGCCAAAGGGGCGGCACAGATACGCAGTATTTT. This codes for CASSQRGGTDTQYF.

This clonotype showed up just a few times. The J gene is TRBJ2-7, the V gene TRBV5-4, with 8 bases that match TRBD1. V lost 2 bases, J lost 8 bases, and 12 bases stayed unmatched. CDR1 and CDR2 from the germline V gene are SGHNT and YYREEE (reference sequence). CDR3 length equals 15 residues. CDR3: CASSFGLPQGAKQYF. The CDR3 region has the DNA TGTGCCAGCAGCTTTGGGCTGCCGCAGGGGGCCAAGCAGTACTTC.

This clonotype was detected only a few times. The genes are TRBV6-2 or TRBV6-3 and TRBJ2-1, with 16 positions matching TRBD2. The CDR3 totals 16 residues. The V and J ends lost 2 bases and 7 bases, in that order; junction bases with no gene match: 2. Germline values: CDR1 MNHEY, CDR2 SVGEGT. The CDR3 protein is CASSYPGLAGGNEQFF. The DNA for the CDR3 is TGTGCCAGCAGTTACCCGGGACTAGCGGGAGGGAATGAGCAGTTCTTC.

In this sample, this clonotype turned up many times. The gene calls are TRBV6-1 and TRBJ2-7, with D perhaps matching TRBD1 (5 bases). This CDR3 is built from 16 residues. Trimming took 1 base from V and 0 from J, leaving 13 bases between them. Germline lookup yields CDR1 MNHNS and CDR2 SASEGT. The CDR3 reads CASSEGKGFSSYEQYF. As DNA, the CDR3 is TGTGCCAGCAGTGAAGGAAAGGGGTTCAGCTCCTACGAGCAGTACTTC.

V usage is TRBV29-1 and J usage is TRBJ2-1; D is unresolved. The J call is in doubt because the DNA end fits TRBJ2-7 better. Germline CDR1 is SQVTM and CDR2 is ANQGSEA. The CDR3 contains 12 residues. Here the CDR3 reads CSVERSINEQYF. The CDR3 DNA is TGCAGCGTTGAACGCAGTATCAATGAGCAGTACTTC.

The DNA for the CDR3 is TGTGCCAGCAGTACTCTAAGTCCCGGGACAGGACGAGTTTCCTACGAGCAGTACTTC. Protein product: CASSTLSPGTGRVSYEQYF. The rearrangement joins TRBV6-5 to TRBJ2-7, with TRBD1 matching over 8 bases. CDR1 and CDR2 (germline): MNHEY, SVGAGI. CDR3 length: 19 amino acids. V gave up 5 bases and J gave up 1 base; unmatched junction bases: 19.

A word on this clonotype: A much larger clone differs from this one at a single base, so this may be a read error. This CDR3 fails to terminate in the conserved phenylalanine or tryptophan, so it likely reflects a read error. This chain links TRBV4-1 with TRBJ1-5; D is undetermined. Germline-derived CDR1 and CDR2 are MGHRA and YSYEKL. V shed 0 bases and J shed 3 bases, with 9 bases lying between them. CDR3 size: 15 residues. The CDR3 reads CASSQDRQFNQPQHS. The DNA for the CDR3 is TGCGCCAGCAGCCAAGATCGTCAGTTCAATCAGCCCCAGCATTCT.

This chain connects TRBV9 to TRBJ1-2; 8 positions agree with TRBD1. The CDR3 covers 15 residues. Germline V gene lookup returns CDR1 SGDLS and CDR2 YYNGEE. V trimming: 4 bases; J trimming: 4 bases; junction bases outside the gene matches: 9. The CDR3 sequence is CASSTRQGIPYGYTF. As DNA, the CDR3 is TGTGCCAGCAGCACGCGACAGGGGATTCCCTATGGCTACACCTTC.

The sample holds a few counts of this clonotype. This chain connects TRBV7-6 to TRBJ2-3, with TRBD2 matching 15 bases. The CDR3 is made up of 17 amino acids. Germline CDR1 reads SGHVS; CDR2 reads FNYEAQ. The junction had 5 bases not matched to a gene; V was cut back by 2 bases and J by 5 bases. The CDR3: CASSLSPGLAGGDTQYF. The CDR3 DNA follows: TGTGCCAGCAGCTTATCGCCGGGACTAGCGGGAGGAGATACGCAGTATTTT.

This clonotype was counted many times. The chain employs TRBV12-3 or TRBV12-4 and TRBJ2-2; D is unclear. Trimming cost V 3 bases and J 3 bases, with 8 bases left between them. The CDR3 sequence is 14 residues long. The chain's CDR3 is CASSFNSHTGELFF. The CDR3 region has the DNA TGTGCCAGCAGTTTTAACAGTCACACCGGGGAGCTGTTTTTT.

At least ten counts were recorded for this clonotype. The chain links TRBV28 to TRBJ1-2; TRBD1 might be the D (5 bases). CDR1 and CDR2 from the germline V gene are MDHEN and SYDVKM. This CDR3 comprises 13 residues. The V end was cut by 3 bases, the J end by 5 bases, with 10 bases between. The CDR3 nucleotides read TGTGCCAGCAGTTTCCAGGGACGGTATGGCTACACCTTC. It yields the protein CASSFQGRYGYTF.

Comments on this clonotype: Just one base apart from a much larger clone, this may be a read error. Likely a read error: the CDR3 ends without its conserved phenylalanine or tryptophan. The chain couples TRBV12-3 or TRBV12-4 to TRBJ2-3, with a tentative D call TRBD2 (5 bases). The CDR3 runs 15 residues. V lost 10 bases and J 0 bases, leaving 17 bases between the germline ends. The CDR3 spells CATTFSSGSTDTQYL. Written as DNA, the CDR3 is TGTGCCACCACCTTTTCATCGGGAAGCACAGATACGCAGTATCTT.

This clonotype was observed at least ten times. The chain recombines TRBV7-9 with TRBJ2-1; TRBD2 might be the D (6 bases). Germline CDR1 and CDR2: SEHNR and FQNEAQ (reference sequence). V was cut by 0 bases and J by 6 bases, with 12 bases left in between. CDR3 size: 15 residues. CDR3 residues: CASSLAGTPANEQFF. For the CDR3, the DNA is TGTGCCAGCAGCTTAGCCGGGACTCCGGCCAATGAGCAGTTCTTC.

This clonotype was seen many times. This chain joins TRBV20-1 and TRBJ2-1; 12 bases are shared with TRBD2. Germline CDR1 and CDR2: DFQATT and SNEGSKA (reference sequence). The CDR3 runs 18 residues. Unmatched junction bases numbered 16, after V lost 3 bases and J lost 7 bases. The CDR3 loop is CSASSLAGGPLIGNEQFF. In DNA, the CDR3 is TGCAGTGCTAGTAGTCTAGCGGGAGGGCCATTAATAGGAAATGAGCAGTTCTTC.

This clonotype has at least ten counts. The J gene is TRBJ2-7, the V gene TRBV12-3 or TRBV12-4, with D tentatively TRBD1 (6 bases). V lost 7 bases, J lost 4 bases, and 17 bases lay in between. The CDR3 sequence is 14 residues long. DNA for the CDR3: TGTGCCAGCAACCCCGGACAGAGTTATTACGAGCAGTACTTC. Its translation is CASNPGQSYYEQYF.

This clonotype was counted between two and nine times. CDR3 nucleotide sequence: TGTGCCAGTAGTGCTGAAGGGGCGATAACCCAAGAGACCCAGTACTTC. This encodes CASSAEGAITQETQYF. The chain carries TRBV19 and TRBJ2-5; perhaps TRBD1 as D (5 bases). Germline V gene data show CDR1 as LNHDA and CDR2 as SQIVND (reference sequence). This CDR3 contains 16 residues. The V and J ends lost 5 bases and 1 base respectively, with 17 bases between them.

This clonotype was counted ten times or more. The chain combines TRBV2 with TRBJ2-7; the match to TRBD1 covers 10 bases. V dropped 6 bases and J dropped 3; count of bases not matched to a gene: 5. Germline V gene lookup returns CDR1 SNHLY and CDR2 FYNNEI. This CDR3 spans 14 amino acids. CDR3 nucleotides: TGTGCCAGCAGCGGACAGGGGGATATCTACGAGCAGTACTTC. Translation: CASSGQGDIYEQYF.

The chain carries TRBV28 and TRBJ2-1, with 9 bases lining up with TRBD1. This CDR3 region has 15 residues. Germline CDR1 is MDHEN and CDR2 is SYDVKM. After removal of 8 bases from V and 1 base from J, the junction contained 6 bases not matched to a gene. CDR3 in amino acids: CASGSGTGSYNEQFF. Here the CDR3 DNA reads TGTGCCAGCGGTTCAGGGACAGGGTCCTACAATGAGCAGTTCTTC.

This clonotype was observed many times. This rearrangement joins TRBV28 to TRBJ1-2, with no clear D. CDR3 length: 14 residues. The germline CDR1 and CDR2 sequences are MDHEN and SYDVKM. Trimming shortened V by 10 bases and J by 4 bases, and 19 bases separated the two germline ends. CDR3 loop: CATFGQKGAYGYTF. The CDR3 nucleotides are TGTGCCACTTTCGGGCAGAAAGGAGCCTATGGCTACACCTTC.